This T cell receptor beta chain originates from a study of T cells in tuberculosis. Method: immunoSEQ multiplex PCR; TCRdb's copy keeps in-frame clones and lacks some. The sample lists 25,000 to 40,000 clones, 92% occurring once. The clonotype originates from a donor between 10 and 35 years old with latent tuberculosis or without tuberculosis infection. Some clones in this sample may be carry-over from other donors' samples. Sequences were obtained from PBMCs.

This CDR3 is CASSQELGGGETQYF. The CDR3 DNA reads TGCGCCAGCAGCCAAGAATTGGGCGGGGGAGAGACCCAGTACTTC. The genes are TRBV4-1 and TRBJ2-5, with 7 bases identical to TRBD2. This CDR3 contains 15 residues. Looked up from germline, CDR1 is MGHRA and CDR2 is YSYEKL. The J segment lost 4 bases and the V segment lost 0 bases, leaving 5 bases of the junction unmatched.